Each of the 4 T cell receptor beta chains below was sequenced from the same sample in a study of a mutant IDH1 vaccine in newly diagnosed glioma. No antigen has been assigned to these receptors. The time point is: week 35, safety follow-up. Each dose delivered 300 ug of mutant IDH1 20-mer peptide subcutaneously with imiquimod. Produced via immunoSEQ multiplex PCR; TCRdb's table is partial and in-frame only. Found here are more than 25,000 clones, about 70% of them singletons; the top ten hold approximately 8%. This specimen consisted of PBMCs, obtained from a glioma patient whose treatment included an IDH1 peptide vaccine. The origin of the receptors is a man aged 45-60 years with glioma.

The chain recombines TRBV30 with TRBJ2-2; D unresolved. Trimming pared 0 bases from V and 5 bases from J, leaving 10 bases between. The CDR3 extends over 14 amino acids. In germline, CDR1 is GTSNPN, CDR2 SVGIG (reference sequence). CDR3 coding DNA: TGTGCCTGGAGTGTTGGCTTTCGGACCGGGGAGCTGTTTTTT. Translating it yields CAWSVGFRTGELFF.

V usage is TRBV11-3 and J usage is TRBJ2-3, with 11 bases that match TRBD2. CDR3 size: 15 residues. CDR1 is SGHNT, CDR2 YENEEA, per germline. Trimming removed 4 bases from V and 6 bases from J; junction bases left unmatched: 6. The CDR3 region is CASSSLSGGADTQYF. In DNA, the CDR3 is TGTGCCAGCAGCTCCCTTAGCGGGGGGGCTGATACGCAGTATTTT.

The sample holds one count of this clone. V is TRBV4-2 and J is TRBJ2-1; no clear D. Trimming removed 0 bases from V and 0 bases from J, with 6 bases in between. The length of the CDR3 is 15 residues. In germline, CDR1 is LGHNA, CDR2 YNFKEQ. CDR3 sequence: CASSQDVSSYNEQFF. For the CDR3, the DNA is TGTGCCAGCAGCCAAGATGTGAGCTCCTACAATGAGCAGTTCTTC.

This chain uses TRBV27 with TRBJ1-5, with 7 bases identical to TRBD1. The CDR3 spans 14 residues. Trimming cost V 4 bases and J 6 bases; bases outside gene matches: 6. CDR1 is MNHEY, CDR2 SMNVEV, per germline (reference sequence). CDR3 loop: CASSWTGPGQPQHF. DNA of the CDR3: TGTGCCAGCAGTTGGACAGGCCCCGGTCAGCCCCAGCATTTT.